One T cell receptor beta chain is described in this entry. The data were taken from a study of blood T cell repertoires in COVID-19. Study as a whole: Donors in the United States, Italy and Spain gave samples during acute or convalescent COVID-19. In each case, the material was cDNA or gDNA derived from T cells, B-cell-depleted T cells, or PBMCs.

Authors' methods: It was from reference gene primer amplification that nucleated cell counts were estimated. TCRdb's copy holds only in-frame clones and misses some; the assay was immunoSEQ multiplex PCR. V, J and clone size are those of that table, while D and trimming were read from the DNA. This sample has about 120,000 clones, with 65% to 85% found just once. This sequence originates from a woman in her 70s with acute or convalescent COVID-19. The sample consisted of peripheral blood.

CDR3 in amino acids: CASSTRDRGFSGNTIYF. In DNA, the CDR3 is TGTGCCAGTAGTACCCGGGACAGGGGTTTCTCTGGAAACACCATATATTTT. This sequence joins TRBV19 and TRBJ1-3; 10 bases align to TRBD1. Looked up from germline, CDR1 is LNHDA and CDR2 is SQIVND (reference sequence). Trimming took 4 bases from V and 0 from J; bases not matched to a gene: 6. The CDR3 extends over 17 amino acids.